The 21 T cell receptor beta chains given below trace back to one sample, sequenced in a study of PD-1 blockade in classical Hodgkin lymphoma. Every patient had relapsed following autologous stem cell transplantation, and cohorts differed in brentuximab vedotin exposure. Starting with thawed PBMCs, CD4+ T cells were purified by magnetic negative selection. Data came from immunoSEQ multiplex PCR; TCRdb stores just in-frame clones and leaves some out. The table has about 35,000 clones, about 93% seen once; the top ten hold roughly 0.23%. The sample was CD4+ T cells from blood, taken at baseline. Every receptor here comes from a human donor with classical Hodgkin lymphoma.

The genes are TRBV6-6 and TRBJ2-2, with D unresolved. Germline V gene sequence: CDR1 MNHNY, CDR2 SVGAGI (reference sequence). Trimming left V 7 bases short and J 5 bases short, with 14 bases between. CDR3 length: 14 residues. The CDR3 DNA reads TGTGCCAGCACCACCGGTGGGGTTACCGGGGAGCTGTTTTTT. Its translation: CASTTGGVTGELFF.

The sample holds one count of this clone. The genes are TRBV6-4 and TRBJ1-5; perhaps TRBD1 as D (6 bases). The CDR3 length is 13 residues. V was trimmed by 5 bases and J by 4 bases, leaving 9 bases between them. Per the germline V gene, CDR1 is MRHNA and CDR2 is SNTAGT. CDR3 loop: CASSTGTNQPQHF. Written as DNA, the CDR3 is TGTGCCAGCAGTACCGGGACAAATCAGCCCCAGCATTTT.

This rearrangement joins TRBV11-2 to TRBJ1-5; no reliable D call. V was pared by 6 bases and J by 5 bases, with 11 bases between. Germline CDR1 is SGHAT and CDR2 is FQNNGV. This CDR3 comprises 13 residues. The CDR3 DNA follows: TGTGCCAGCAGTCGGGGTGGTGATCAGCCCCAGCATTTT. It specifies CASSRGGDQPQHF.

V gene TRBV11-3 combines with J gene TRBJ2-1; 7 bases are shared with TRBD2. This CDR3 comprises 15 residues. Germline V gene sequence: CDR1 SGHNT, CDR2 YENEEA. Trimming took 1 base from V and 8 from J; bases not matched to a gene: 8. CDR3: CASSLGLASSDEQFF. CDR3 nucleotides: TGTGCCAGCAGCTTAGGACTAGCCTCCTCCGATGAGCAGTTCTTC.

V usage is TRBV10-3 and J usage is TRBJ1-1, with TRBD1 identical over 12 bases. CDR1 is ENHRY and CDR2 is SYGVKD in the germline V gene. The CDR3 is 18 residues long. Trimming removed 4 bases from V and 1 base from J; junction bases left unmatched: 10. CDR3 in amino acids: CAISAGTGGYPPNTEAFF. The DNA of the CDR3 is TGTGCCATCAGTGCGGGGACAGGGGGCTATCCCCCGAACACTGAAGCTTTCTTT.

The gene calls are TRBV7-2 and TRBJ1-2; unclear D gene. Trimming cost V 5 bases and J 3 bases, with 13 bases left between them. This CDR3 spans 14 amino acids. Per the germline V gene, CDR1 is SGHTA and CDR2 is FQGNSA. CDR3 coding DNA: TGTGCCAGCAGCCCCTCGGGGAGATACTATGGCTACACCTTC. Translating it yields CASSPSGRYYGYTF.

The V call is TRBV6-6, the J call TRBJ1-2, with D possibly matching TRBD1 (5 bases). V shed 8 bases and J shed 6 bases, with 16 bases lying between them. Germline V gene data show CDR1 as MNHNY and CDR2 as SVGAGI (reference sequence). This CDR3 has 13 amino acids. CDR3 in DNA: TGTGCCAGCGCACGTCAGGGTAGAAATGGCTACACCTTC. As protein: CASARQGRNGYTF.

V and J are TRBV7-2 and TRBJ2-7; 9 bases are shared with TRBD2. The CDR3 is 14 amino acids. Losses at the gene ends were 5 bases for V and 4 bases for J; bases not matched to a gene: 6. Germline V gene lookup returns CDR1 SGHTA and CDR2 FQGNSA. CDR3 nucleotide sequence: TGTGCCAGCAGCGAGGGACTAGCAGGATACGAGCAGTACTTC. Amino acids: CASSEGLAGYEQYF.

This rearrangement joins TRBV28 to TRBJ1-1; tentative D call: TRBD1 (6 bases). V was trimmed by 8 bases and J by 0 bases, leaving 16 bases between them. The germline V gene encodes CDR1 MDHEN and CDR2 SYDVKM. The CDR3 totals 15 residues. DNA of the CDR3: TGTGCCAGCGGAGCCGCCAGGGACATGAACACTGAAGCTTTCTTT. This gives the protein CASGAARDMNTEAFF.

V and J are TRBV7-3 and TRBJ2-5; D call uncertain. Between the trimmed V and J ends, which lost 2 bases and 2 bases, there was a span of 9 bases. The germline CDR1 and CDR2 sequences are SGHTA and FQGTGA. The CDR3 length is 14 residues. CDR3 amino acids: CASSLSGTQETQYF. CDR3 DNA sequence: TGTGCCAGCAGCTTATCCGGTACTCAAGAGACCCAGTACTTC.

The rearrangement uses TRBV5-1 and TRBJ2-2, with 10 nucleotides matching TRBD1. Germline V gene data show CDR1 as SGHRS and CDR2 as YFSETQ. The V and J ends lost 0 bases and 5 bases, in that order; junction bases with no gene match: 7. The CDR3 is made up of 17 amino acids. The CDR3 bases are TGCGCCAGCAGCTTGGACCTACCGGGACAGGGGACCGGGGAGCTGTTTTTT. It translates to CASSLDLPGQGTGELFF.

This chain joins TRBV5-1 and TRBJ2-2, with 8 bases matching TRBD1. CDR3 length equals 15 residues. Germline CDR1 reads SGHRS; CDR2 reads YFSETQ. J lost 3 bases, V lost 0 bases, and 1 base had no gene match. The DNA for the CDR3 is TGCGCCAGCAGCTTGGGGACAGGGTACACCGGGGAGCTGTTTTTT. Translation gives CASSLGTGYTGELFF.

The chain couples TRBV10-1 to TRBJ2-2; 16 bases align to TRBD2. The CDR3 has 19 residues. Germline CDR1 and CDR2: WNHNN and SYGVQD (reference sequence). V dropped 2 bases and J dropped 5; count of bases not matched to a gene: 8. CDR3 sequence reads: CASSERGLAGGPRTGELFF. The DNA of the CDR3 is TGCGCCAGCAGTGAGAGGGGACTAGCGGGAGGGCCGCGAACCGGGGAGCTGTTTTTT.

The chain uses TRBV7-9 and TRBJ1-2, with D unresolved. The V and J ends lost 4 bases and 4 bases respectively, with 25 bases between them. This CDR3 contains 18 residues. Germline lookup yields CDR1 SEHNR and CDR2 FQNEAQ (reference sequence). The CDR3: CASSSDMRAAGTSYGYTF. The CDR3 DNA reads TGTGCCAGCAGCTCAGATATGCGAGCGGCGGGAACATCCTATGGCTACACCTTC. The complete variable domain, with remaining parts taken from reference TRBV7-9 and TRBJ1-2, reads DTGVSQNPRHKITKRGQNVTFRCDPISEHNRLYWYRQTLGQGPEFLTYFQNEAQLEKSRLLSDRFSAERPKGSFSTLEIQRTEQGDSAMYLCASSSDMRAAGTSYGYTFGSGTRLTVV.

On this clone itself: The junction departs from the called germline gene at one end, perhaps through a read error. CDR3 sequence reads: CASSPGLLGKIF. The DNA for the CDR3 is TGTGCCAGCAGCCCGGGACTCCTCGGAAAGATCTTC. The rearrangement joins TRBV5-4 to TRBJ2-1; D perhaps matches TRBD2 (6 bases). This CDR3 has 12 amino acids. Per the germline V gene, CDR1 is SGHNT and CDR2 is YYREEE (reference sequence).

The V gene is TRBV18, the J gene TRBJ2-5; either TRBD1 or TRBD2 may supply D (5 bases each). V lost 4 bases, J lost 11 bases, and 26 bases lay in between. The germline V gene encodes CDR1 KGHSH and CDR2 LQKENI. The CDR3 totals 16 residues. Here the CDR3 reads CASSQEQGVYSLEQYF. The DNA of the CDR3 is TGTGCCAGCTCACAGGAGCAGGGAGTGTACTCCTTGGAGCAGTACTTC.

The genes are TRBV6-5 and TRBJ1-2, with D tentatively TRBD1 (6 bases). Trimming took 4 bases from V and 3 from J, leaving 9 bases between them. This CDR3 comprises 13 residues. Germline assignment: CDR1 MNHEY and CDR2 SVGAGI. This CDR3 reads CASSFGQYYGYTF. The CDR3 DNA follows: TGTGCCAGCAGTTTCGGACAGTACTATGGCTACACCTTC.

The CDR3 DNA reads as TGTGCCAGCAGAACTAGCGGGACCTACGAGCAGTACTTC. Protein sequence: CASRTSGTYEQYF. The chain joins TRBV28 to TRBJ2-7, with TRBD2 matching 10 bases. V was pared by 6 bases and J by 2 bases, with 1 base of the junction left unmatched. CDR1 is MDHEN and CDR2 is SYDVKM in the germline V gene. CDR3 length: 13 amino acids.

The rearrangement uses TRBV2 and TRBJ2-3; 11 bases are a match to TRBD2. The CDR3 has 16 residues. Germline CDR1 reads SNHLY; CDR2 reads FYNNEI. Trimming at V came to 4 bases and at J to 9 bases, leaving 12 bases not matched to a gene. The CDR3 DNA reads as TGTGCCAGCAGTGGCGTAGCGGGAGGGCCAGAGAAAACGCAGTATTTT. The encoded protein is CASSGVAGGPEKTQYF.

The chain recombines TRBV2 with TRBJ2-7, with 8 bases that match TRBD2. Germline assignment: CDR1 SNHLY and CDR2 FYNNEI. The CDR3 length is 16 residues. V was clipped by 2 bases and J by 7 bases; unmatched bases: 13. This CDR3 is CASSEMGPGLALEQYF. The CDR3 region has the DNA TGTGCCAGCAGTGAAATGGGCCCCGGACTAGCCCTGGAGCAGTACTTC.

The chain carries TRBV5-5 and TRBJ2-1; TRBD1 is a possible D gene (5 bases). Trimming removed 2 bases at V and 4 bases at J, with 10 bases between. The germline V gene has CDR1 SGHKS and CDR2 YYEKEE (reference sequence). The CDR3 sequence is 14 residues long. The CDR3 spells CASSLSQVYNEQFF. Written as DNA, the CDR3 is TGTGCCAGCAGCTTATCACAGGTTTACAATGAGCAGTTCTTC.